A selection of T cell receptor beta chains follows, all from one sample in a study of shared clonotypes between healthy human individuals. TCRdb's table, derived via immunoSEQ multiplex PCR, lists solely in-frame clones and lacks some. The sample holds around 500,000 clones; 70% to 85% are singletons and the top ten take around 12%. Sequencing input: PBMCs. The receptors derive from a woman aged 40 to 49 in good health. Some clones in this sample may be carry-over from other donors' samples. The CDR3 runs from the conserved cysteine through the conserved F or W. Each record gives: clone size, CDR3 length, V gene, J gene, D gene, CDR3 protein, CDR3 DNA. The D gene is left open where the match is weak. The size entry is marked missing in some rows and otherwise reads once, few, many or a size class.

>NA|15|TRBV7-9|TRBJ1-4|NA
CASSPGQTTNEKLFF
TGTGCCAGCAGCCCAGGGCAAACAACTAATGAAAAACTGTTTTTT
>NA|15|TRBV27|TRBJ2-1|NA
CASSPTGASYNEQFF
TGTGCCAGCAGTCCGACCGGAGCCTCCTACAATGAGCAGTTCTTC
>NA|16|TRBV11-2|TRBJ2-5|TRBD1
CASSDRTGGFTETQYF
TGTGCCAGCAGCGACAGGACAGGGGGTTTCACAGAGACCCAGTACTTC
>NA|12|TRBV2|TRBJ2-1|NA
CASGSSYNEQFF
TGTGCCAGCGGGAGCTCCTACAATGAGCAGTTCTTC
>NA|13|TRBV5-4|TRBJ1-1|NA
CASSFPGYTEAFF
TGTGCCAGCAGCTTCCCAGGGTACACTGAAGCTTTCTTT
>NA|14|TRBV7-8|TRBJ2-7|NA
CASSLARGSYEQYF
TGTGCCAGCAGCTTAGCCAGGGGTTCCTACGAGCAGTACTTC
>NA|13|TRBV7-9|TRBJ2-5|NA
CASSLVSEETQYF
TGTGCCAGCAGCTTAGTTTCGGAAGAGACCCAGTACTTC
>many|15|TRBV5-1|TRBJ2-5|NA
CASSLVVAGQETQYF
TGCGCCAGCAGCTTGGTGGTAGCGGGACAGGAGACCCAGTACTTC
>NA|15|TRBV7-9|TRBJ2-1|NA
CASSQVRGNYNEQFF
TGCGCCAGCAGCCAAGTACGGGGGAACTACAATGAGCAGTTCTTC
>NA|13|TRBV6-4|TRBJ1-1|NA
CASSEGVGTEAFF
TGTGCCAGCAGTGAAGGGGTGGGCACTGAAGCTTTCTTT
>NA|14|TRBV5-1|TRBJ1-1|NA
CASSLIQGNTEAFF
TGCGCCAGCAGCTTAATACAGGGGAACACTGAAGCTTTCTTT
>few|15|TRBV5-4|TRBJ2-1|TRBD2
CASSVGLAGGLEQFF
TGTGCCAGCAGCGTCGGACTAGCGGGAGGTCTTGAGCAGTTCTTC
>few|13|TRBV5-1|TRBJ2-7|NA
CASSLTRPYEQYF
TGCGCCAGCAGCTTGACTAGGCCCTACGAGCAGTACTTC
>NA|13|TRBV10-3|TRBJ2-5|NA
CAISGAIQETQYF
TGTGCCATCAGTGGGGCTATCCAAGAGACCCAGTACTTC
>NA|16|TRBV19|TRBJ1-5|NA
CASSRWPVVGNQPQHF
TGTGCCAGTAGTCGGTGGCCGGTGGTTGGCAATCAGCCCCAGCATTTT